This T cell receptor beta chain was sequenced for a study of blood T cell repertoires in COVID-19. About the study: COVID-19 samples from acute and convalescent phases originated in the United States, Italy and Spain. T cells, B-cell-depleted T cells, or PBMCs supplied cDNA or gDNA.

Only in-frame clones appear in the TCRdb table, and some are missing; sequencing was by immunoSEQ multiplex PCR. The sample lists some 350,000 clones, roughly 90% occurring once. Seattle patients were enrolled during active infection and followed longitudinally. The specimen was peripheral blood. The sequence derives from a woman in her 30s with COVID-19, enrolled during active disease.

Here the CDR3 reads CASSPVVGAPVTGELFF. The CDR3 DNA reads TGTGCCAGCAGCCCAGTTGTGGGGGCGCCTGTTACCGGGGAGCTGTTTTTT. V usage is TRBV11-2 and J usage is TRBJ2-2, with D perhaps matching TRBD1 (6 bases). In germline, CDR1 is SGHAT, CDR2 FQNNGV. The V end was cut by 5 bases, the J end by 5 bases, with 21 bases between. The CDR3 sequence is 17 residues long.